This note documents a single TCR beta chain sequence. The clone's antigen remains unknown. Nothing much larger sits one base from this clone, and base qualities are not available. The sample belongs to a study of T cell changes during pregnancy in multiple sclerosis (dated by TCRdb to 2018 to 2020). As for the study more broadly: The study examined how the T cell repertoire changed over the course of pregnancy in women with multiple sclerosis.

Libraries were prepared through the immunoSEQ multiplex PCR assay. TCRdb's version of the immuneACCESS table is confined to in-frame rearrangements and falls short of the full clone set. An unresolved V gene accounts for under half of the shortfall where checked; the remainder is of unknown origin. Within this sample are around 30,000 clones, with about 84% of them counted one time only. The top ten constitute 8.3% of the sample. CDR1 is given as GTSNPN and CDR2 as SVGIG, both from the germline V gene (reference sequence). Spanning cysteine to phenylalanine, the CDR3 consists of 14 amino acids. Only the CDR3 portion is preserved as DNA: 42 bases, with reading frame beginning at the first base.

Recombination connected TRBV30 to TRBJ2-7; 8 nucleotides in the junction match TRBD2. The source material was CD8+ T cells from peripheral blood mononuclear cells, sampled after pregnancy. The receptor comes from a female donor with multiple sclerosis, enrolled in a pregnancy study. The sequence in DNA is TGTGCGTGGGTGGGGGCGGGGGGCGGGAACGAGCAGTACTTC. Translated, this is CAWVGAGGGNEQYF.